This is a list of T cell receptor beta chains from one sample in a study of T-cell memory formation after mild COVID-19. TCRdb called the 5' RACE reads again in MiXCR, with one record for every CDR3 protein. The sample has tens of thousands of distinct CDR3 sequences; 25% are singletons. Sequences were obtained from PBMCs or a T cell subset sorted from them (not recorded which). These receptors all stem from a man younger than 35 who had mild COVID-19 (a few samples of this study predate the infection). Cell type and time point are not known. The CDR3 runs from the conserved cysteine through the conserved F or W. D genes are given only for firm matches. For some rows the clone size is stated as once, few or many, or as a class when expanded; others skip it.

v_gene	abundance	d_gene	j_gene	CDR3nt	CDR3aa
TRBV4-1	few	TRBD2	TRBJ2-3	TGCGCCAGCAGCCTTCTGGTAGCGGGGGTCACAGATACGCAGTATTTT	CASSLLVAGVTDTQYF
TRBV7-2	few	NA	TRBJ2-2	TGTGCCAGCACCAAGAACACCGGGGAGCTGTTTTTT	CASTKNTGELFF
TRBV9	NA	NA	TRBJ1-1	TGTGCCAGCAGCGACAATACGAGTCCTGAAGCTTTCTTT	CASSDNTSPEAFF
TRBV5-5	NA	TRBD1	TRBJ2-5	TGTGCCAGCAGCCTAGAACAGGGGGCGGGGGAGACCCAGTACTTC	CASSLEQGAGETQYF
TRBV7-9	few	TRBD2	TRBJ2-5	TGTGCCAGCAGCTCGGGAGGTCAAGAGACCCAGTACTTC	CASSSGGQETQYF
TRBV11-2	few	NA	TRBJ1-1	TGTGCCAGCAGCTTAAAGGGCACTGAAGCTTTCTTT	CASSLKGTEAFF
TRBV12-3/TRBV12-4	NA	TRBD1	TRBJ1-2	TGTGCCAGCAGAGGGACAGGAGGGGCCTATGGCTACACCTTC	CASRGTGGAYGYTF
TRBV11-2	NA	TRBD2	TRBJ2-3	TGTGCCAGCAGCTCTAGCGGGGGGGCCGCAGATACGCAGTATTTT	CASSSSGGAADTQYF
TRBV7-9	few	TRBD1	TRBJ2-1	TGTGCCAGCAGCTCGAGACAGGGGGGTCGGAATGAGCAGTTCTTC	CASSSRQGGRNEQFF
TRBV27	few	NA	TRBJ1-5	TGTGCCAGCAGTCGACAGTCCCAAAATCAGCCCCAGCATTTT	CASSRQSQNQPQHF
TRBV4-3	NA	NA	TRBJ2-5	TGCGCCAGCAGCCAAGAGTTAGGGGACGAGACCCAGTACTTC	CASSQELGDETQYF
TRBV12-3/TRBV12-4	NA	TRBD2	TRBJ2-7	TGTGCCAGCAGTTTTGGCGGGAGCGAGCAGTACTTC	CASSFGGSEQYF
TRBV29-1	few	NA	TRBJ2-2	TGCAGCGCACAGACAGTCCCGAACACCGGGGAGCTGTTTTTT	CSAQTVPNTGELFF
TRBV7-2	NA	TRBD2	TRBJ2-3	TGTGCCAGCAGCTCGAGACTAGCCGCAGATACGCAGTATTTT	CASSSRLAADTQYF
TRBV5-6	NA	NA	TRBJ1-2	TGTGCCAGCAGCTTACACAGGGCAAGAAGCTACACCTTC	CASSLHRARSYTF
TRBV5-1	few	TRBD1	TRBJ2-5	TGCGCCAGCAGCTTGGCCACAGGGGAGTGGAAGACCCAGTACTTC	CASSLATGEWKTQYF
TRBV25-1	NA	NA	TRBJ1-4	TGTGCCAGCAGTGAATCCCCGGGAGAGGATGAAAAACTGTTTTTT	CASSESPGEDEKLFF
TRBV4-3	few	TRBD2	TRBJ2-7	TGCGCCAGCAGCCCCAGCGGGGGGTACTACGAGCAGTACTTC	CASSPSGGYYEQYF
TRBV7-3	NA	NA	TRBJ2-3	TGTGCCAGCAGCTCACTAGCTGGGGGAGAAAGAGATACGCAGTATTTT	CASSSLAGGERDTQYF
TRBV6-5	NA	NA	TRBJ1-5	TGTGCCAGCAGTTGGGGGGGCAATCAGCCCCAGCATTTT	CASSWGGNQPQHF
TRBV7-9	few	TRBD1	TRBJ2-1	TGTGCCAGCAGCTTGCCGTCCGGGACAGGGGATGAGCAGTTCTTC	CASSLPSGTGDEQFF
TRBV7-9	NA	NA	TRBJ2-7	TGTGCCAGCAGCTTAGCGGGGCACAGGGATGCCTACGAGCAGTACTTC	CASSLAGHRDAYEQYF
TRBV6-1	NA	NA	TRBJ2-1	TGTGCCAGCAGTGAGGGGACCAACAATGAGCAGTTCTTC	CASSEGTNNEQFF
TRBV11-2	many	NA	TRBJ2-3	TGTGCCAGCAGCTCCTTCCGGGACCCCCCGCCAGATACGCAGTATTTT	CASSSFRDPPPDTQYF
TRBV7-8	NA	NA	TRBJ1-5	TGTGCCAGCAGCTTAGGGGGATTTGGCGGTCAGCCCCAGCATTTT	CASSLGGFGGQPQHF
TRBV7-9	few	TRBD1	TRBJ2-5	TGTGCCAGCAGCTTAGCCCCAGGGGGCTATGAGACCCAGTACTTC	CASSLAPGGYETQYF